This is a list of T cell receptor beta chains from one sample in a study of shared clonotypes between healthy human individuals. Sequenced by immunoSEQ multiplex PCR; TCRdb stores in-frame clones only, minus some. The data hold about 2.5 million clones, with approximately 90% observed a single time. The sample comprised naive CD4+ T cells from PBMCs. These receptors were taken from a man aged 18 to 35 in good health. Some clones in this sample may be carry-over from other donors' samples. CDR3s include the opening cysteine and the closing phenylalanine or tryptophan. The order of the fields is V gene, D gene, J gene, CDR3 length, CDR3 protein. A D gene is named only where the DNA matches it firmly.

TRBV6-1	.	TRBJ2-2	16	CASSEAITGTTGELFF
TRBV15	.	TRBJ1-3	14	CATSRELTGNTIYF
TRBV6-5	.	TRBJ2-2	16	CASSWTMTRNTGELFF
TRBV28	.	TRBJ2-7	15	CASILGAGNSYEQYF
TRBV10-3	.	TRBJ2-7	18	CAISESSVWGRDLYEQYF
TRBV28	.	TRBJ1-5	15	CASRPRDRRNQPQHF
TRBV28	TRBD2	TRBJ2-7	16	CASALLGGGLHYEQYF
TRBV15	TRBD2	TRBJ2-7	14	CATRGVAPNYEQYF
TRBV30	.	TRBJ2-5	15	CAWSVGVRGEETQYF
TRBV29-1	.	TRBJ2-2	15	CSVTRQGLNTGELFF
TRBV27	.	TRBJ1-1	17	CASSLTAGYGAITEAFF
TRBV5-1	.	TRBJ2-7	16	CASSSRSYSRAYEQYF
TRBV9	TRBD1	TRBJ2-5	15	CASSARGTGGETQYF
TRBV7-2	.	TRBJ2-2	15	CASSRAGANTGELFF
TRBV5-4	TRBD1	TRBJ2-5	14	CASSLAGGSETQYF
TRBV7-9	.	TRBJ2-1	13	CASSPRRANEQFF
TRBV5-1	.	TRBJ2-1	15	CASSFSGPRNNEQFF
TRBV30	.	TRBJ1-5	13	CAWSVLGGQPQHF
TRBV19	.	TRBJ1-5	11	CASSIESSQHF
TRBV7-9	.	TRBJ2-5	15	CASSLYLGQEETQYF
TRBV28	.	TRBJ1-3	16	CASSLFPISDGNTIYF
TRBV18	.	TRBJ1-1	14	CASSPPTGDTEAFF
TRBV5-6	.	TRBJ2-1	16	CASSLSIVFLYNEQFF
TRBV5-1	TRBD1	TRBJ1-1	13	CASSGQGGTEAFF
TRBV18	.	TRBJ2-7	14	CASSLMKSTYEQYF
TRBV28	.	TRBJ2-7	14	CASSLLDRVYEQYF
TRBV29-1	TRBD1	TRBJ2-1	14	CSVEGQGLRNEQFF
TRBV11-1	.	TRBJ1-1	16	CASSPRGNSGNTEAFF
TRBV5-4	TRBD2	TRBJ2-5	15	CASSSKTSGQETQYF
TRBV5-1	.	TRBJ1-1	16	CASSPDPGELTAEAFF
TRBV9	.	TRBJ1-1	13	CASSKGVRTEAFF
TRBV19	.	TRBJ2-1	17	CASSSLVRGRGLNEQFF
TRBV2	.	TRBJ2-3	12	CASGGTADTQYF
TRBV5-1	.	TRBJ1-1	14	CASSNVQGNTEAFF
TRBV28	.	TRBJ1-5	14	CASSPPVLIRPQHF
TRBV29-1	TRBD1	TRBJ1-2	15	CSVGSNRGRNYGYTF
TRBV5-4	.	TRBJ2-1	13	CASTPEREGEQFF
TRBV28	.	TRBJ1-1	12	CASRVLDAEAFF
TRBV28	TRBD2	TRBJ2-1	14	CASRRTRVPNEQFF
TRBV28	.	TRBJ1-1	12	CASCTGNTEAFF
TRBV19	TRBD2	TRBJ2-1	14	CASSIGGALDEQFF
TRBV11-2	TRBD2	TRBJ2-7	14	CASSPIAGTYEQYF
TRBV4-2	.	TRBJ2-3	14	CASSQGLITDTQYF
TRBV30	TRBD1	TRBJ1-1	15	CAWSGTGGIGTEAFF
TRBV5-4	.	TRBJ1-5	16	CASSFGEEYSNQPQHF
TRBV5-1	.	TRBJ2-6	18	CASVRGSSGRAGANVLTF
TRBV18	.	TRBJ2-7	14	CASSRDGSQYEQYF
TRBV5-1	TRBD1	TRBJ1-2	12	CASSFKGGDYTF